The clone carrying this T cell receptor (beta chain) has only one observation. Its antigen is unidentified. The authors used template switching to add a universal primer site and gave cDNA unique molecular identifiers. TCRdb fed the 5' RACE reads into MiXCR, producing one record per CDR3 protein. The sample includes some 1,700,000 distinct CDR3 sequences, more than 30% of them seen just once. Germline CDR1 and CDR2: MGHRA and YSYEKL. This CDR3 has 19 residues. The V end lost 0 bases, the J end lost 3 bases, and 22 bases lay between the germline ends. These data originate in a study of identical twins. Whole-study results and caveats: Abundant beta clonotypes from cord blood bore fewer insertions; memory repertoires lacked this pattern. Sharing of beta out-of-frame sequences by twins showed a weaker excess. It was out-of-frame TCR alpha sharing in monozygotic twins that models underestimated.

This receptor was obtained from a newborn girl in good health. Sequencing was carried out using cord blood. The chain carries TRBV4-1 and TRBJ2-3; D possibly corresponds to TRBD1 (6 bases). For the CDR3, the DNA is TGCGCCAGCAGCCAAGAGTGGGGGCTCGGCCGTACCCGAACAGATACGCAGTATTTT. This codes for CASSQEWGLGRTRTDTQYF.